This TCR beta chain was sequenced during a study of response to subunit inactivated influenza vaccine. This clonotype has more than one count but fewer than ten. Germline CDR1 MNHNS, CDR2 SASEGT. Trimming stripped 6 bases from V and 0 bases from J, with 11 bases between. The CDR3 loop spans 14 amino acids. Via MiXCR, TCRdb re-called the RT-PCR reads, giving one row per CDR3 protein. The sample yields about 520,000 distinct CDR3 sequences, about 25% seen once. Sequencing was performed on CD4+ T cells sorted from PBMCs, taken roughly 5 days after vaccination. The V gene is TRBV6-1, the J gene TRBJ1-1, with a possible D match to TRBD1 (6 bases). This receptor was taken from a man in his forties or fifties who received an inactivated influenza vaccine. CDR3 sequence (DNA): TGTGCCAGCAGATGGACAGCCATGAACACTGAAGCTTTCTTT. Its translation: CASRWTAMNTEAFF.